This T cell receptor beta chain was captured in a study of monozygotic twins with inflammatory bowel disease. General study results and limits: Researchers were unable to tell different T cell subtypes apart. Neither one strong signal nor one clonotype associated with IBD was supported.

TCRdb re-analyzed the 5' RACE reads; it lists each CDR3 protein once, without DNA. The sample has about 300,000 distinct CDR3 sequences. Comment on this clonotype: What it recognizes is unknown.

The CDR3 loop spans 15 amino acids. Looked up from germline, CDR1 is SGHVS and CDR2 is FQNEAQ. This chain uses TRBV7-8 with TRBJ2-7; TCRdb lists TRBD1, though no DNA is available to test this call. The TCR sequence derives from a human donor with ulcerative colitis or Crohn's disease, or a healthy co-twin of an affected twin (not recorded which). The sample consisted of blood. CDR3 sequence reads: CASSSGTGGSYEQYF.